The sequence of this T cell receptor (beta chain) was determined in a study of blood T cell repertoires in COVID-19. Across the study: Samples of COVID-19 (acute and convalescent) were obtained from the United States, Italy and Spain.

V was clipped by 5 bases and J by 6 bases; unmatched bases: 4. This CDR3 spans 12 amino acids. In germline, CDR1 is SGHKS, CDR2 YYEKEE (reference sequence). In the authors' workflow: Estimated nucleated cell counts came from reference gene primer amplification. The protocol was immunoSEQ multiplex PCR, while the TCRdb copy is restricted to in-frame clones and leaves out a portion. Clone size and V and J calls were adopted from that table, with D and trimming inferred from the DNA. The data hold roughly 100,000 clones, with about 87% observed a single time. The chain combines TRBV5-5 with TRBJ1-1, with 7 bases matching TRBD1. The sequenced sample was peripheral blood. The sequence derives from a human donor in a cohort sampled during active COVID-19. CDR3 sequence reads: CASRVTGAEAFF. The CDR3 DNA follows: TGTGCCAGCAGGGTAACAGGGGCTGAAGCTTTCTTT.